Sequencing of this TCR beta chain was carried out in a study of lymphopenia after photon versus proton radiotherapy. TCRdb's copy holds only in-frame clones and misses some; the assay was immunoSEQ multiplex PCR. The sample has tens of thousands of clones; 83% are singletons. Remarks on this clone: Its specificity is not known.

The study, taken as a whole, reports: Larger post-nadir TCR diversity loss correlated inversely with survival in deceased patients. Survival link was tested only in deceased patients; proton benefit remains a possibility. Post-nadir diversity loss with photons came from oligoclonal expansion, particularly CD8+ Temra cells.

The source material was peripheral blood, sampled from a patient treated with photon-based radiotherapy. The source is a man in his forties or fifties with gastric cancer.

CDR3: CASSPRGHEQYF. In DNA, the CDR3 is TGTGCCAGCAGTCCCCGCGGCCACGAGCAGTACTTC. J is TRBJ2-7 and V is TRBV6-6; D remains unclear. The length of the CDR3 is 12 residues. V gave up 5 bases and J gave up 5 bases, with 10 bases separating them. Germline CDR1 reads MNHNY; CDR2 reads SVGAGI (reference sequence).